The clone carrying this T cell receptor (beta chain) was counted only a few times. This specimen belongs to a study of blood T cell repertoires in COVID-19. Whole-study context: Acute-phase and convalescent COVID-19 samples originated in the United States, Italy and Spain.

Clones were sequenced by immunoSEQ multiplex PCR, and TCRdb holds only the in-frame ones, with some missing. The table lists 150,000 to 200,000 clones, about 88% of them singletons, with around 5% in the top ten. This clonotype was obtained from a woman in her forties or fifties with COVID-19, enrolled during active disease. Sequences were obtained from peripheral blood.

The CDR3 DNA reads as TGTGCAAGTCGCTTAGTTACGTCCCCGCCGCGGGACAGGCCCTACAATGAGCAGTTCTTC. Its translation: CASRLVTSPPRDRPYNEQFF. The rearrangement uses TRBV12-2 and TRBJ2-1; the DNA was not used to check the table's D call, TRBD1. TRBV12-2 is a listed pseudogene. The CDR3 is 20 residues long.